Presented here are 14 T cell receptor beta chains from one specimen sequenced in a study of CD4 T cells in relation to SARS-CoV-2 and coronaviruses. Assay: immunoSEQ multiplex PCR; the TCRdb copy retains only in-frame clones and omits some. Counted here are about 38,000 clones, around nine tenths occurring once; the ten biggest clones make up 9% to 9.5%. Sequencing used memory CD4+ T cells from PBMCs. The receptors originated from an adult with COVID-19.

V is TRBV7-2 and J is TRBJ2-2; D not resolved. Trimming took off 4 bases at V and 0 bases at J, with 9 bases between the two ends. The CDR3 sequence is 15 residues long. CDR1 is SGHTA, CDR2 FQGNSA, per germline. As DNA, the CDR3 is TGTGCCAGCAGCTCCCCTAGGACGAACACCGGGGAGCTGTTTTTT. Its protein product is CASSSPRTNTGELFF.

V usage is TRBV5-4 and J usage is TRBJ2-2, with 15 bases lining up with TRBD2. This CDR3 contains 18 residues. Germline V gene sequence: CDR1 SGHNT, CDR2 YYREEE (reference sequence). Trimming cost V 4 bases and J 4 bases; bases outside gene matches: 8. CDR3 region: CASSPGLAGGPGTGELFF. In DNA form, the CDR3 reads TGTGCCAGCAGCCCCGGACTAGCGGGGGGGCCGGGCACCGGGGAGCTGTTTTTT.

This chain uses TRBV3-1 (or the pseudogene TRBV3-2) with TRBJ1-5, with D unclear. The V gene lost 2 bases and the J gene lost 3 bases, with 11 bases spanning the gap. From germline, CDR1 is LGHDT and CDR2 YNNKEL (reference sequence). The CDR3 is made up of 15 amino acids. CDR3 sequence reads: CASSQQAGPNQPQHF. The DNA for the CDR3 is TGTGCCAGCAGCCAACAGGCAGGACCCAATCAGCCCCAGCATTTT.

The CDR3 bases are TGCGCCAGCAGCCCTGGTTGGGGGGTCCAAACCTACGAGCAGTACTTC. Its protein is CASSPGWGVQTYEQYF. V is TRBV5-1 and J is TRBJ2-7; maybe TRBD2 (6 bases). The CDR3 length is 16 residues. The V end was cut by 4 bases, the J end by 2 bases, with 19 bases between. The germline V gene encodes CDR1 SGHRS and CDR2 YFSETQ.

The chain employs TRBV24-1 and TRBJ2-3; D may match TRBD1 or TRBD2 (5 bases each). Looked up from germline, CDR1 is KGHDR and CDR2 is SFDVKD. The CDR3 sequence is 16 residues long. V shed 3 bases and J shed 6 bases, with 18 bases lying between them. DNA for the CDR3: TGTGCCACCAGTGATCCCAAAGGGGTTTGGGGGGATACGCAGTATTTT. Encoded protein: CATSDPKGVWGDTQYF.

The rearrangement uses TRBV9 and TRBJ1-1; no reliable D call. The CDR3 totals 15 residues. Trimming pared 0 bases from V and 1 base from J, leaving 10 bases between. The germline V gene encodes CDR1 SGDLS and CDR2 YYNGEE. The DNA of the CDR3 is TGTGCCAGCAGCGTAGCAGCCAGGCAGAACACTGAAGCTTTCTTT. Translated: CASSVAARQNTEAFF.

CDR3 nucleotides: TGTGCCAGCAATCAAATGGGGACGCAGTATTTT. The encoded protein is CASNQMGTQYF. The chain carries TRBV12-3 or TRBV12-4 and TRBJ2-3; D gene uncertain. V lost 7 bases and J 9 bases, leaving 11 bases between the germline ends. The CDR3 sequence is 11 residues long.

The chain links TRBV20-1 to TRBJ2-7, with 8 bases lining up with TRBD2. This CDR3 is 14 amino acids long. V shed 3 bases and J 4 bases; nucleotides not matched to a gene: 8. The germline V gene has CDR1 DFQATT and CDR2 SNEGSKA (reference sequence). In nucleotides, the CDR3 is TGCAGTGCTAGTTCGCCGGGGGGGCTGTACGAGCAGTACTTC. Protein: CSASSPGGLYEQYF.

The V gene is TRBV10-1, the J gene TRBJ2-5; TRBD2 matches at 7 bases. The J segment lost 3 bases and the V segment lost 8 bases, leaving 9 bases of the junction unmatched. Germline loops: CDR1 WNHNN, CDR2 SYGVQD (reference sequence). The length of the CDR3 is 14 residues. DNA for the CDR3: TGCGCCAGCCGGCGAGGGACTACGAAAGAGACCCAGTACTTC. This translates into CASRRGTTKETQYF.

The genes are TRBV5-4 and TRBJ2-2; D possibly uses TRBD1 or TRBD2 (5 bases each). From germline, CDR1 is SGHNT and CDR2 YYREEE (reference sequence). There are 16 residues in the CDR3. The V gene lost 0 bases and the J gene lost 6 bases, with 15 bases spanning the gap. The CDR3 DNA is TGTGCCAGCAGCTTGGTCGGGGCCAAAGGCCCCGGGGAGCTGTTTTTT. Translation: CASSLVGAKGPGELFF.

This clone was counted once. This rearrangement joins TRBV6-5 to TRBJ1-5; D not resolved. V was clipped by 0 bases and J by 5 bases, with 5 bases between them. Looked up from germline, CDR1 is MNHEY and CDR2 is SVGAGI. The CDR3 covers 13 residues. Here the CDR3 reads CASSYSKDQPQHF. The CDR3 DNA reads TGTGCCAGCAGTTACTCTAAGGATCAGCCCCAGCATTTT.

This clone has just one count. This rearrangement joins TRBV12-3 or TRBV12-4 to TRBJ1-1; D unclear. This CDR3 has 12 residues. V was clipped by 2 bases and J by 4 bases, with 5 bases between them. DNA for the CDR3: TGTGCCAGCAGTTTATTCGGCACTGAAGCTTTCTTT. Translation gives CASSLFGTEAFF.

The rearrangement links TRBV29-1 to TRBJ1-6; TRBD1 agrees at 8 bases. V shed 7 bases and J 3 bases; nucleotides not matched to a gene: 8. Germline V CDR1 and CDR2: SQVTM, ANQGSEA. The CDR3 sequence is 15 residues long. Here the CDR3 reads CSAAIGQGYNSPLHF. In nucleotides, the CDR3 is TGCAGCGCAGCCATTGGACAGGGCTATAATTCACCCCTCCACTTT.

In regard to this clone: One end of the junction is discordant with germline, which a read error may explain. V gene TRBV28 combines with J gene TRBJ2-7; D assignment may be TRBD1 or TRBD2 (5 bases each). The CDR3 has 14 amino acids. Germline V lookup: CDR1 MDHEN, CDR2 SYDVKM. CDR3 in amino acids: CASSQWGYSHEQYF. The CDR3 DNA reads TGTGCCAGCAGTCAATGGGGGTACTCCCACGAGCAGTACTTC. The full variable domain, its missing parts supplied by reference TRBV28 and TRBJ2-7, is DVKVTQSSRYLVKRTGEKVFLECVQDMDHENMFWYRQDPGLGLRLIYFSYDVKMKEKGDIPEGYSVSREKKERFSLILESASTNQTSMYLCASSQWGYSHEQYFGPGTRLTVT.